What follows is one TCR beta chain and its context. The antigen this receptor binds is unknown. Base qualities are not recorded, but no much larger clone differs from it by a single base. The entry originates in a study of radiotherapy plus CTLA-4 blockade in lung cancer (dated by TCRdb to the late 2010s). Regarding the complete study: Objective responses occurred in approximately 17% of enrolled patients, and about 33% achieved disease control.

Library prep was done by the immunoSEQ multiplex PCR assay. TCRdb retrieved this table from immuneACCESS and kept in-frame rearrangements only. Not all clones are present; in checked studies, unresolved V genes account for under half, and no reason is known for the remainder. This sample gives 100,000 to 150,000 clones in total; approximately 80% of them show up just once. Of the sample, roughly 5.2% is held by the ten largest clones. The CDR3 measures 14 amino acids from cysteine to phenylalanine. The sequence is cut down to CDR3 DNA, 42 bases in frame from base 1. As encoded in the germline V gene, CDR1 is SGHRS while CDR2 is YFSETQ. The study evaluated CTLA-4 blockade (ipilimumab) given together with focal radiation therapy in patients who had chemo-refractory metastatic non-small-cell lung cancer. Broader findings and caveats from the paper: Early dynamic changes in blood T cell clones, together with increased serum interferon-beta after radiation, were reported as the strongest predictors of response. After treatment with radiotherapy and ipilimumab, TCR clones that came from tumors expanded in the peripheral blood.

This specimen consisted of peripheral blood, obtained from a patient treated with radiotherapy plus ipilimumab. The chain uses TRBV5-1 and TRBJ2-5; tentative D gene TRBD1, with 5 bases matching. The end of the DNA fits TRBJ2-7 better, so the J call may be wrong. This sequence was found in a human donor with non-small cell lung cancer who had a partial response to radiotherapy plus ipilimumab. Here is the DNA: TGCGCCAGCAGCTTGGAAGGACAAACCTACGAGCAGTACTTC. Its protein is CASSLEGQTYEQYF.